Following are 4 T cell receptor beta chains from one sample sequenced in a study of graft-versus-host responses after intestinal transplantation. The protocol was immunoSEQ multiplex PCR, while the TCRdb copy is restricted to in-frame clones and leaves out a portion. The repertoire holds over 15,000 clones, with around 86% as singletons. Sequences were derived from PBMCs, sampled less than 240 days after intestinal transplant. The source of these receptors is a human patient who received an intestinal transplant, so some T cells may come from the graft donor.

V is TRBV7-9 and J is TRBJ1-1; D is uncertain. The V gene's germline CDR1 is SEHNR and CDR2 FQNEAQ (reference sequence). Deletions cut 3 bases from V and 5 bases from J, with 10 bases between. This CDR3 region has 13 residues. The CDR3 DNA follows: TGTGCCAGCAGCTTCGATCGGTCGACTGAAGCTTTCTTT. It translates to CASSFDRSTEAFF.

V gene TRBV29-1 combines with J gene TRBJ1-2, with TRBD1 as a possible D gene (5 bases). The V end lost 4 bases, the J end lost 4 bases, and 10 bases lay between the germline ends. In germline, CDR1 is SQVTM, CDR2 ANQGSEA. The CDR3 length is 12 residues. In DNA, the CDR3 is TGCAGCGTTGGGGACGGGGGCTATGGCTACACCTTC. Encoded protein: CSVGDGGYGYTF.

V and J are TRBV15 and TRBJ2-2; D not certain. V lost 5 bases, J lost 1 base, and 8 bases lay in between. The CDR3 is 14 amino acids. CDR1 and CDR2 (germline): LNHNV, YYDKDF (reference sequence). CDR3 amino acids: CATSLSVNTGELFF. CDR3 DNA sequence: TGTGCCACCAGCTTAAGTGTGAACACCGGGGAGCTGTTTTTT.

V is TRBV6-5 and J is TRBJ1-3; D gene uncertain. The germline V gene encodes CDR1 MNHEY and CDR2 SVGAGI. Trimming cost V 4 bases and J 0 bases, with 10 bases left between them. This CDR3 spans 15 amino acids. The DNA of the CDR3 is TGTGCCAGCAGTTCGACCATGAGCTCTGGAAACACCATATATTTT. Translating it yields CASSSTMSSGNTIYF.